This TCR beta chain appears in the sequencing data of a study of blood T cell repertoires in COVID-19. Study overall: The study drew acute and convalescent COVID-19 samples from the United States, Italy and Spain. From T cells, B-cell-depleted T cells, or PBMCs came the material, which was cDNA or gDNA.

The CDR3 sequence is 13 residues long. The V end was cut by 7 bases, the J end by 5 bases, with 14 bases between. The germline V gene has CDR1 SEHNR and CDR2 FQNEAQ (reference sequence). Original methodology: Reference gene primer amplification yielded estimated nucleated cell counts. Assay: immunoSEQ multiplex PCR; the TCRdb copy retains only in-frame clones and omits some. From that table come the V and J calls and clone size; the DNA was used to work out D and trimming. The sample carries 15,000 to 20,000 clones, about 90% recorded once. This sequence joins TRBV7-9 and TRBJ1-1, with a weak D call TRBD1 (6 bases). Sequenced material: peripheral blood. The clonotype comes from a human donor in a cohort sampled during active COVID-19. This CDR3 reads CASTLLQGTEAFF. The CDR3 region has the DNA TGTGCCAGCACTCTGCTACAGGGAACTGAAGCTTTCTTT.